The rows below give T cell receptor beta chains drawn from one sample of a study of Ad26.COV2.S vaccination and SARS-CoV-2 variants. Data came from immunoSEQ multiplex PCR; TCRdb stores just in-frame clones and leaves some out. Of about 680,000 clones listed, 89% are singletons. This specimen was peripheral blood, taken in a trial of Ad26.COV2.S vaccine versus placebo. The receptors stem from a person aged 18-60 years who received the Ad26.COV2.S COVID-19 vaccine or a placebo. Both conserved end residues are part of each CDR3. The listing skips clone size in some rows; elsewhere it reads once, few, many or a size class.

TRBJ2-7 TRBV7-3 . CASSPQGGSYEQYF
TRBJ2-6 TRBV3-1/TRBV3-2 . CASSQTSGANVLTF
TRBJ2-1 TRBV6-6 . CASSLRGPSYNEQFF
TRBJ2-3 TRBV5-1 . CASSLATDTDTQYF
TRBJ2-3 TRBV3-1/TRBV3-2 . CASSPTSFDTQYF
TRBJ1-3 TRBV4-3 . CASSQGQGVPGNTIYF
TRBJ2-5 TRBV29-1 . CSSPSGETQYF
TRBJ2-3 TRBV11-1 . CASSLGGTGHTDTQYF
TRBJ1-1 TRBV6-6 . CASRLPTGEGATEAFF
TRBJ2-3 TRBV30 . CAWSGGSSTDTQYF
TRBJ2-7 TRBV7-8 . CASSPRGPGGLSSYEQYF
TRBJ1-5 TRBV5-4 . CASSFQEDGNQPQHF
TRBJ2-7 TRBV7-2 . CASSLRDRGFYEQYF
TRBJ1-1 TRBV19 . CASSTMDFEAFF
TRBJ2-1 TRBV7-2 . CASSLAVPITSLRTSYNEQFF
TRBJ2-3 TRBV27 once CASSLFDQYSTDTQYF
TRBJ1-5 TRBV10-3 once CATRDRTESNQPQHF
TRBJ2-7 TRBV5-4 . CASRLAGKSEQYF
TRBJ1-3 TRBV12-3/TRBV12-4 . CASSLRWQNTIYF
TRBJ2-3 TRBV5-1 . CASSNLLAGGGDTQYF
TRBJ1-2 TRBV30 . CAWKGTPNYGYTF
TRBJ2-2 TRBV30 once CAWSGRGTGGVYGTGELFF
TRBJ2-1 TRBV24-1 . CATAGTPNEQFF
TRBJ2-6 TRBV5-4 . CASSFTSGSTGANVLTF
TRBJ1-1 TRBV20-1 . CSARGQGLAFF
TRBJ1-5 TRBV12-3/TRBV12-4 few CASSLTGQPQHF
TRBJ1-1 TRBV7-2 . CASTSFTEAFF